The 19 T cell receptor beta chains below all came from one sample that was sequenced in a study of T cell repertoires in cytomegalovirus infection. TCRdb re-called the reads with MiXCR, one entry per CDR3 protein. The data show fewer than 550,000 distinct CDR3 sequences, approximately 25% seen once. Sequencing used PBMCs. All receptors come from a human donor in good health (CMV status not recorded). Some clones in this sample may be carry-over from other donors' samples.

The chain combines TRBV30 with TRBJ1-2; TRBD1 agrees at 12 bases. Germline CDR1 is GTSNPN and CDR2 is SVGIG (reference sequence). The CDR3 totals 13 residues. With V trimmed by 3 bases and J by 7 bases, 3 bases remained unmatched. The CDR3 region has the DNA TGTGCCTGGAGCGGGGACAGGGGGCTTGGCTACACCTTC. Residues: CAWSGDRGLGYTF.

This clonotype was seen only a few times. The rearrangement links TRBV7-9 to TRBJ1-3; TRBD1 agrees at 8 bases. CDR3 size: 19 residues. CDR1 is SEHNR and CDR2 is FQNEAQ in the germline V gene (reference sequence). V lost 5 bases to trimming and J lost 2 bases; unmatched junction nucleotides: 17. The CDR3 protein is CASSPRLRGQGFAGNTIYF. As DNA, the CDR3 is TGTGCCAGCAGCCCCAGACTTCGAGGACAGGGTTTCGCTGGAAACACCATATATTTT.

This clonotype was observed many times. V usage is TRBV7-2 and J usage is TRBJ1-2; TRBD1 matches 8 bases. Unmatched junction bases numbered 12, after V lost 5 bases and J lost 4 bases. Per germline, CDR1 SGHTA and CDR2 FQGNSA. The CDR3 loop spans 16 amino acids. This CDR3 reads CASSPTRGQGTYGYTF. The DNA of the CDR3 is TGTGCCAGCAGCCCCACCCGCGGACAGGGAACCTATGGCTACACCTTC.

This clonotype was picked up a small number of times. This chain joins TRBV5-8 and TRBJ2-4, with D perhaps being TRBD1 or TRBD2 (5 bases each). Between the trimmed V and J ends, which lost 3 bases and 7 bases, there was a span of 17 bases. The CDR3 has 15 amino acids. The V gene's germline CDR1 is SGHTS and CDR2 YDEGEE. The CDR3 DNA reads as TGTGCCAGCAGCTCCTATTTTGGGGGATTCAACATTCAGTACTTC. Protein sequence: CASSSYFGGFNIQYF.

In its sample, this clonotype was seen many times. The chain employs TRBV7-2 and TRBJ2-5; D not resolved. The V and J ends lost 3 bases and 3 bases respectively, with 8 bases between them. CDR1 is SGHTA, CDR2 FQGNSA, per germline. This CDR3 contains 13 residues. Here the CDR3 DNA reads TGTGCCAGCAGCTTGGGTGCCAAAGAGACCCAGTACTTC. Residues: CASSLGAKETQYF.

DNA of the CDR3: TGTGCCATCAGGGGACAGCCCCAAGAGACCCAGTACTTC. This translates into CAIRGQPQETQYF. The rearrangement uses TRBV10-3 and TRBJ2-5; TRBD1 agrees at 7 bases. There are 13 residues in the CDR3. V gave up 6 bases and J gave up 1 base; unmatched junction bases: 2. Germline values: CDR1 ENHRY, CDR2 SYGVKD.

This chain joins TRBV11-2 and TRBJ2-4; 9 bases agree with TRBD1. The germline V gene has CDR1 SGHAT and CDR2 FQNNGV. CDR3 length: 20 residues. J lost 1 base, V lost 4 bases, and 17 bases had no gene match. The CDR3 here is CASSSRGTGTPEGAKNIQYF. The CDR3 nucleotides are TGTGCCAGCAGCTCCCGGGGGACAGGGACCCCTGAGGGGGCCAAAAACATTCAGTACTTC.

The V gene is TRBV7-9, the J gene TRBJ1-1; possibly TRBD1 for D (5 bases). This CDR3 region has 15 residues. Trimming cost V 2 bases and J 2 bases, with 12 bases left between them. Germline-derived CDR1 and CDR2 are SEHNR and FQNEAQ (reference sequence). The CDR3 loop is CASSLKGRDNTEAFF. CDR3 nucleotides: TGTGCCAGCAGCTTAAAGGGGCGAGATAACACTGAAGCTTTCTTT.

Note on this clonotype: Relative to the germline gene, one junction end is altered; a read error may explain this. The CDR3 here is CASSYSIGGSSDTQSF. The CDR3 DNA sequence: TGTGCCAGCAGTTACTCGATCGGGGGGTCCTCAGATACGCAGTCTTTT. The V gene is TRBV6-6, the J gene TRBJ2-3; 7 positions match TRBD2. This CDR3 is 16 amino acids long. CDR1 and CDR2 from the germline V gene are MNHNY and SVGAGI (reference sequence).

CDR3 in DNA: TGTGCCAGCAGTGAAACCGGGGGGATAGGGGAGACCCAGTACTTC. Translation: CASSETGGIGETQYF. The J gene is TRBJ2-5, the V gene TRBV6-1, with 7 bases identical to TRBD2. The length of the CDR3 is 15 residues. The germline CDR1 and CDR2 sequences are MNHNS and SASEGT. V gave up 2 bases and J gave up 5 bases; unmatched junction bases: 8.

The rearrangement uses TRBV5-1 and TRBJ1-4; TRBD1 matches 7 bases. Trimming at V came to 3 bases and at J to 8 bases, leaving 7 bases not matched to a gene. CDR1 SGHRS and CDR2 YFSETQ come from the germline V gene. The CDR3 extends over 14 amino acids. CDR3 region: CASSSTGLWEKLFF. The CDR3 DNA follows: TGCGCCAGCAGCTCGACAGGGTTATGGGAAAAACTGTTTTTT.

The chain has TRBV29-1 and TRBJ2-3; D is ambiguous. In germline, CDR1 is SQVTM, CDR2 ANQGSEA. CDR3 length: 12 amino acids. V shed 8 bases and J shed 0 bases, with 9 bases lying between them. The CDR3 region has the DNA TGCAGCTTCCGGGCGAGCACAGATACGCAGTATTTT. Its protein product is CSFRASTDTQYF.

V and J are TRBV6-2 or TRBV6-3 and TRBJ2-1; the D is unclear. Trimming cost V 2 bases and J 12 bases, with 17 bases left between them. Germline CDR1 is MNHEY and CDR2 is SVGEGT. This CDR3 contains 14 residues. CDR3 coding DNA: TGTGCCAGCAGTTACCCCCAAATGAGTGGTGGGCAGTTCTTC. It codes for CASSYPQMSGGQFF.

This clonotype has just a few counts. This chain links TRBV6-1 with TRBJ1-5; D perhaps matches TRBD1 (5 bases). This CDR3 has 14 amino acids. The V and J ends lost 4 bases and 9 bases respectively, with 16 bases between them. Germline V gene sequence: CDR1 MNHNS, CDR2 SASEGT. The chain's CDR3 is CASSAGTPGSPQHF. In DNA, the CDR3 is TGTGCCAGCAGTGCCGGGACCCCGGGGTCGCCCCAGCATTTT.

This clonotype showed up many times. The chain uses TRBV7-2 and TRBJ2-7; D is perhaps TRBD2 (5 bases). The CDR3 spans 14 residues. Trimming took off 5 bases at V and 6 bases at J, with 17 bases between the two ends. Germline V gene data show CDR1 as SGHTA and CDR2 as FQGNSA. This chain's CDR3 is CASSSNGIRGEQYF. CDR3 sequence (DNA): TGTGCCAGCAGCAGCAACGGGATACGGGGCGAGCAGTACTTC.

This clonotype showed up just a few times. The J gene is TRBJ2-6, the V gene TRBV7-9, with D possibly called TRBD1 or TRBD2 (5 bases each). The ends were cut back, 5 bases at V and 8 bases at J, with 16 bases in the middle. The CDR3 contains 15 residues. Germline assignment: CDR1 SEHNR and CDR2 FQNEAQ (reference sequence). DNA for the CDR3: TGTGCCAGCAGCGCCCGGGACGGGCCGACCAACGTCCTGACTTTC. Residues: CASSARDGPTNVLTF. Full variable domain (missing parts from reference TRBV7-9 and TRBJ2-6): DTGVSQNPRHKITKRGQNVTFRCDPISEHNRLYWYRQTLGQGPEFLTYFQNEAQLEKSRLLSDRFSAERPKGSFSTLEIQRTEQGDSAMYLCASSARDGPTNVLTFGAGSRLTVL.

The CDR3 DNA is TGTGCCAGCAGCCCCCCCGGGACAGGGCCCTACGAGCAGTACTTC. The encoded protein is CASSPPGTGPYEQYF. The rearrangement links TRBV9 to TRBJ2-7; 9 bases match TRBD1. The CDR3 consists of 15 residues. CDR1 and CDR2 from the germline V gene are SGDLS and YYNGEE. V shed 4 bases, J shed 2 bases, and the junction held 7 bases outside the gene matches.

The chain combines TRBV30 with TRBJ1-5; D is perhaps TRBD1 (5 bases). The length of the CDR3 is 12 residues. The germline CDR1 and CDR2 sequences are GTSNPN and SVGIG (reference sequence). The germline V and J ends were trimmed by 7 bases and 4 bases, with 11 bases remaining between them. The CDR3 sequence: CAFTKGNQPQHF. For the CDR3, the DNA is TGTGCCTTTACTAAGGGGAATCAGCCCCAGCATTTT.

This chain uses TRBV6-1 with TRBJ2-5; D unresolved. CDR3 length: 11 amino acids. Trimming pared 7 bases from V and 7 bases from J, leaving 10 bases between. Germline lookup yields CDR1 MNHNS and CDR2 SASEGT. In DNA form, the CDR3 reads TGTGCCAGCAACTTCAGAGGGACCCAGTACTTC. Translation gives CASNFRGTQYF.